There are many counts of the clone carrying this T cell receptor (beta chain). This sample was included in a study of T-cell memory formation after mild COVID-19. On the study more broadly: TCR clusters were mostly donor specific.

TCRdb redid the calling of the 5' RACE reads with MiXCR, one entry per CDR3 protein. The sample yields 280,000 or so distinct CDR3 sequences, under 8.5% seen once. Sequenced material: PBMCs or a T cell subset sorted from them (not recorded which). This sequence was found in a man younger than 35 who had mild COVID-19 (a few samples of this study predate the infection). Cell type and time point are not known.

DNA for the CDR3: TGTGCCAGCAGCTTTGCCACTGAAGCTTTCTTT. Protein sequence: CASSFATEAFF. The chain uses TRBV12-1 and TRBJ1-1. TRBV12-1 is flagged as a pseudogene. The CDR3 is 11 amino acids.